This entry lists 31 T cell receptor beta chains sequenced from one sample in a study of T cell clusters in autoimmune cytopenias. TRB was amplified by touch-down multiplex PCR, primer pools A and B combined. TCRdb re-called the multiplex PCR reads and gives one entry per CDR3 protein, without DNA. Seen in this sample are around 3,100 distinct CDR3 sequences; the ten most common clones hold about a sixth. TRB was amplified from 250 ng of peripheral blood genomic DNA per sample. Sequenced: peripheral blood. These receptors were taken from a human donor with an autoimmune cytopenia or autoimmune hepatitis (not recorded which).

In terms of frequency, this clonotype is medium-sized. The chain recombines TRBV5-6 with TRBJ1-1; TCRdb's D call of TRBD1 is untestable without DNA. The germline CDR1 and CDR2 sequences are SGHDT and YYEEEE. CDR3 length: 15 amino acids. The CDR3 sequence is CASSLLLQGDTEAFF.

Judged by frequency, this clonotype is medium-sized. This chain's CDR3 is CASVTGQGYEQYF. The chain employs TRBV30 and TRBJ2-7; the TCRdb D gene call, TRBD1, has no DNA to confirm it. The CDR3 is made up of 13 amino acids. Germline V gene lookup returns CDR1 GTSNPN and CDR2 SVGIG (reference sequence).

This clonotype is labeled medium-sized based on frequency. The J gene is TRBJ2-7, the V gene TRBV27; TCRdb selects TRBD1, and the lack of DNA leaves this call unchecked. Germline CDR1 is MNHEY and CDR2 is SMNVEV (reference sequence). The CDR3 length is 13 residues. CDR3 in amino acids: CASSYDRAVEQYF.

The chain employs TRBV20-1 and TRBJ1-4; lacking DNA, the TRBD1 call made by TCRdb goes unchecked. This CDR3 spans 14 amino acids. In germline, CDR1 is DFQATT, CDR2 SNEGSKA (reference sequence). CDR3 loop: CSAWDRGQGDELFF.

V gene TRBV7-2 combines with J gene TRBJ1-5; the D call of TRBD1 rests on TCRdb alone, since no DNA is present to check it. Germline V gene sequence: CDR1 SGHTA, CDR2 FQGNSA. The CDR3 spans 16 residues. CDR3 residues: CASSLATGLNNQPQHF.

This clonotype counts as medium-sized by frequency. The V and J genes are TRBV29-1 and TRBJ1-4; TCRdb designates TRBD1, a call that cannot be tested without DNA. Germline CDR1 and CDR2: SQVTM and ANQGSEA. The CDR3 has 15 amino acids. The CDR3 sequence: CSVEDLGRGREKLFF.

This chain's CDR3 is CATSGEGNQPQHF. The rearrangement joins TRBV24-1 to TRBJ1-5; absent DNA, TCRdb's TRBD1 call cannot be checked. Looked up from germline, CDR1 is KGHDR and CDR2 is SFDVKD. CDR3 size: 13 residues.

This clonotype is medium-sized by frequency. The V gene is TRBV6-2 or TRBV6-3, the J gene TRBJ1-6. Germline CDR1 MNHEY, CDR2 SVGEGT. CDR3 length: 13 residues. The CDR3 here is CASSYLGGPPLHF.

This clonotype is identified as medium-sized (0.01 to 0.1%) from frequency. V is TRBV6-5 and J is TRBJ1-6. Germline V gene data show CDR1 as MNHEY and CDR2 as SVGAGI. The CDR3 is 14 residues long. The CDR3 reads CASSSGQPGSPLHF.

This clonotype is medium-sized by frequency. The CDR3 loop reads CASRPVDRTDGYTF. The chain is built from TRBV12-3 or TRBV12-4 and TRBJ1-2; checking the TCRdb D call of TRBD1 is not possible without DNA. The CDR3 is 14 residues long.

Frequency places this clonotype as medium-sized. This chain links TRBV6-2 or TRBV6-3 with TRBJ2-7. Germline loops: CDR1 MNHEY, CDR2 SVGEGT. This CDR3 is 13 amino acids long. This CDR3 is CASSTARTYEQYF.

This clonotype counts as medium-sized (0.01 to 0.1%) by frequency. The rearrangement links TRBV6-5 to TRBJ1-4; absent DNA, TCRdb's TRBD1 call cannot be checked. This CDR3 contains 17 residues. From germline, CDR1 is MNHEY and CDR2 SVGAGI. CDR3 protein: CASSYPRDARTREKLFF.

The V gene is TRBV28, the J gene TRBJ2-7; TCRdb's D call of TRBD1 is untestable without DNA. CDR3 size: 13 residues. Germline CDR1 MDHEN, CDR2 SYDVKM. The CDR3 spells CASSFLSGDEQYF.

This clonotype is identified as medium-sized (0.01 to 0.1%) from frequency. The CDR3 loop reads CASSQEVAGGGDTQYF. The genes are TRBV4-3 and TRBJ2-3; TCRdb designates TRBD2, a call that cannot be tested without DNA. This CDR3 spans 16 amino acids. Germline CDR1 and CDR2: LGHNA and YSLEER.

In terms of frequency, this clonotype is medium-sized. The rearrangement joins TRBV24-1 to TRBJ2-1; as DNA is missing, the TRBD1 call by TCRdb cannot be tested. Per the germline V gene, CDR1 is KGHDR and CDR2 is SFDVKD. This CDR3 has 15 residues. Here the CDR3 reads CATSDSGTGWNEQFF.

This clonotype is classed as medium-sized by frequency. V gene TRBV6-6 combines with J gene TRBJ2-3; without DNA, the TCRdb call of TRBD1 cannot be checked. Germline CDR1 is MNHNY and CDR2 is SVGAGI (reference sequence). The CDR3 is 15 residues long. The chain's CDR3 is CASSYSGGGTDTQYF.

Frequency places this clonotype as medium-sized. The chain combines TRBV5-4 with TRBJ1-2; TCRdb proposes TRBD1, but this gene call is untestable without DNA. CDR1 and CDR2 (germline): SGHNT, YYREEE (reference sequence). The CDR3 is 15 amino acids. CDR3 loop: CASSLPGAANYGYTF.

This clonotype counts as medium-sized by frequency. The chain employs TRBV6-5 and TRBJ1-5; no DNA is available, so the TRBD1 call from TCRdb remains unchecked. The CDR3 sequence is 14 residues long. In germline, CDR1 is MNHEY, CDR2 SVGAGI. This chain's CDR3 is CASSLRDRHQPQHF.

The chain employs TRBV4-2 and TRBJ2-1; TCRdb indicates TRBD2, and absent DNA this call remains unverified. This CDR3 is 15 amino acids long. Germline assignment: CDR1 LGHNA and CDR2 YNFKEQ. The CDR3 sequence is CASSPTREGHNEQFF.

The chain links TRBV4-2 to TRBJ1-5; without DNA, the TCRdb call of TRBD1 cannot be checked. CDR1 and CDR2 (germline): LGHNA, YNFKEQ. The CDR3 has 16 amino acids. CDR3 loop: CASSQAGTPGFQPQHF.

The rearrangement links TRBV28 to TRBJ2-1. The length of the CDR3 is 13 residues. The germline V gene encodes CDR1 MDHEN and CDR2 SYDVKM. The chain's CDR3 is CASSLILADEQFF.

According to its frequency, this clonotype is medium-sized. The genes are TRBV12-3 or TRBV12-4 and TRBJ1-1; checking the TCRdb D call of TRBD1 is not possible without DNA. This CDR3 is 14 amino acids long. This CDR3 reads CASRRQGGHTEAFF.

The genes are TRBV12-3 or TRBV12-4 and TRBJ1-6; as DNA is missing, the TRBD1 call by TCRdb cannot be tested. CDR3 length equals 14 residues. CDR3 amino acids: CASSHRGDNSPLHF.

CDR3 loop: CASSSRQGRNTEAFF. The chain couples TRBV18 to TRBJ1-1; the TCRdb call, TRBD1, lacks DNA for checking. CDR1 is KGHSH and CDR2 is LQKENI in the germline V gene. The CDR3 loop spans 15 amino acids.

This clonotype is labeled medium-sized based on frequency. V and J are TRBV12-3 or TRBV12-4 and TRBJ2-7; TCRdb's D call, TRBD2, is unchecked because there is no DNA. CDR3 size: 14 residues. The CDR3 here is CASNNGLGWDEQYF.

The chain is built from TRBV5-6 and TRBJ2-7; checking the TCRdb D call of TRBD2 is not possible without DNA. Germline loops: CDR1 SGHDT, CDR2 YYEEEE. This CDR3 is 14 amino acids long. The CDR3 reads CASSPAPPANEQYF.

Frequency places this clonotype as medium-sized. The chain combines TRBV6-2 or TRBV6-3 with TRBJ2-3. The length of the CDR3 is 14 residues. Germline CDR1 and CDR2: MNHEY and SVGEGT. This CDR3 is CASSYSTSTDTQYF.

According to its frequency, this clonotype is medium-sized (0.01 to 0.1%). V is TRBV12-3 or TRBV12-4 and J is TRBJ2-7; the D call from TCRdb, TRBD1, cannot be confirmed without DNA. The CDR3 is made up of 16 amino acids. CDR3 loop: CASSPQPGVIPHEQYF.

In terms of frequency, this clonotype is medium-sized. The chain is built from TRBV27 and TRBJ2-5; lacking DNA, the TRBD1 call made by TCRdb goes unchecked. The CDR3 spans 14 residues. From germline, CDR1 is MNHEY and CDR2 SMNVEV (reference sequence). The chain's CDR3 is CASSFRGSAETQYF.

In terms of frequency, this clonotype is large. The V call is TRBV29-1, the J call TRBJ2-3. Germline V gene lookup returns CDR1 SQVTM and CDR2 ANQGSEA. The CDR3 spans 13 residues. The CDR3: CSVSVTSTDTQYF.

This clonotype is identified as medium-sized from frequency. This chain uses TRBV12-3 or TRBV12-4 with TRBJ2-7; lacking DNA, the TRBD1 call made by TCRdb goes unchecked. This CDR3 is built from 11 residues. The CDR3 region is CASRLGDEQYF.